This T cell receptor beta chain was sequenced during a study of memory CD4+ T cells and cytomegalovirus serostatus. Generated by immunoSEQ multiplex PCR, the TCRdb table keeps only in-frame clones and is missing some. The table lists around 50,000 clones, approximately 74% of them singletons, with 1.2% in the top ten. Single viable CD3+CD4+CD8-CD45RO+ cells were sorted as the memory CD4+ T cells. Germline V gene lookup returns CDR1 SEHNR and CDR2 FQNEAQ (reference sequence). The CDR3 extends over 14 amino acids. V lost 2 bases and J 2 bases, leaving 9 bases between the germline ends. The chain employs TRBV7-9 and TRBJ2-5; D is undetermined. The sequencing sample was made of memory CD4+ T cells from blood. This receptor was identified in an adult in good health and CMV-seropositive. CDR3 residues: CASSLTSVQETQYF. The DNA of the CDR3 is TGTGCCAGCAGCTTAACCTCAGTGCAAGAGACCCAGTACTTC.